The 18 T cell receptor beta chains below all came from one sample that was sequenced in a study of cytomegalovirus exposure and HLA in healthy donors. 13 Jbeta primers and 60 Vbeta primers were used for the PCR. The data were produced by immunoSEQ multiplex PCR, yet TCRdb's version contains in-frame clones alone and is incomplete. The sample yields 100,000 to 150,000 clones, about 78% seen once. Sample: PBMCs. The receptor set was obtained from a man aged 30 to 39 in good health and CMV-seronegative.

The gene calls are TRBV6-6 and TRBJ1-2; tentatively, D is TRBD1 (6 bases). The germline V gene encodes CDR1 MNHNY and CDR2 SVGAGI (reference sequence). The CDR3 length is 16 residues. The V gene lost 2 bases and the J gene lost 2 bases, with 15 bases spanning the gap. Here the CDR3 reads CASSYTGGQSNYGYTF. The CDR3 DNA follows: TGTGCCAGCAGTTACACGGGGGGGCAGTCGAACTATGGCTACACCTTC.

The CDR3 DNA sequence: TGTGCCAGCAGCCCCGCGGGACTAGCGGGCAGCAATGAGCAGTTCTTC. It is translated as CASSPAGLAGSNEQFF. This chain links TRBV11-2 with TRBJ2-1; the match to TRBD2 covers 12 bases. With 5 bases clipped from V and 6 bases from J, the junction kept 8 bases outside the gene matches. The CDR3 extends over 16 amino acids. CDR1 is SGHAT, CDR2 FQNNGV, per germline.

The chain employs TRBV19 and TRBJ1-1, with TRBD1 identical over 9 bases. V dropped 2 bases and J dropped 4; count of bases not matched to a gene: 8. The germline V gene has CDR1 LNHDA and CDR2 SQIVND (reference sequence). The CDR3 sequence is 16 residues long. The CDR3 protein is CASSIRTGVPSTEAFF. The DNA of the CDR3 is TGTGCCAGTAGTATAAGGACAGGGGTCCCGAGCACTGAAGCTTTCTTT.

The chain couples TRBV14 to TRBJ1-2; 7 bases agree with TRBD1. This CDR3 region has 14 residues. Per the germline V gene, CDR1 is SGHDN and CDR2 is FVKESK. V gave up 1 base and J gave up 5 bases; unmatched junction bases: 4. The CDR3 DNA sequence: TGTGCCAGCAGCCAAGTGGGACAGCAATATGGCTACACCTTC. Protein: CASSQVGQQYGYTF.

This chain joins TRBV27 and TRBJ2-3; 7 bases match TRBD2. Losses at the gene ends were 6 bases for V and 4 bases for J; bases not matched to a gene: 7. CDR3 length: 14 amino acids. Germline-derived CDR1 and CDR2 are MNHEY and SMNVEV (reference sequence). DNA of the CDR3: TGTGCCAGCAGGGGGAGGGCCACCTCAGATACGCAGTATTTT. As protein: CASRGRATSDTQYF.

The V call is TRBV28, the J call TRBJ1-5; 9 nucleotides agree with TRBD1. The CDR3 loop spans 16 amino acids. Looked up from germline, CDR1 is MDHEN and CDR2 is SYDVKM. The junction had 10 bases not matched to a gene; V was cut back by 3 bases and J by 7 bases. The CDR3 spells CASSLTGQGGGQPQHF. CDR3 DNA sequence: TGTGCCAGCAGTTTGACGGGACAGGGCGGTGGGCAGCCCCAGCATTTT.

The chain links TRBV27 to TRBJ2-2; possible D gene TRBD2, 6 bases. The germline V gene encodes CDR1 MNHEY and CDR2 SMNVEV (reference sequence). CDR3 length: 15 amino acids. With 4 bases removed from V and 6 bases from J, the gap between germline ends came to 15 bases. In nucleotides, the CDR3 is TGTGCCAGCAGTTCCCCCGGCGGGATTGCCGGGGAGCTGTTTTTT. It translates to CASSSPGGIAGELFF.

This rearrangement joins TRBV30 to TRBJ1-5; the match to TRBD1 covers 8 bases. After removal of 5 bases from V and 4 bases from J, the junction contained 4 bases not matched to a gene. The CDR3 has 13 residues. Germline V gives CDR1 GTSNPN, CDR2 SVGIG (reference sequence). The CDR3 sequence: CAWDRQGNQPQHF. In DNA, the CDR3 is TGTGCCTGGGATAGACAGGGGAATCAGCCCCAGCATTTT. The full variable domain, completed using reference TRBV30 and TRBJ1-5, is SQTIHQWPATLVQPVGSPLSLECTVEGTSNPNLYWYRQAAGRGLQLLFYSVGIGQISSEVPQNLSASRPQDRQFILSSKKLLLSDSGFYLCAWDRQGNQPQHFGDGTRLSIL.

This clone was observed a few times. CDR3 region: CASSTPGTGGLGGQYF. CDR3 coding DNA: TGTGCCAGCAGCACTCCCGGGACAGGGGGTCTTGGTGGGCAGTACTTC. The V gene is TRBV28, the J gene TRBJ2-7; 11 bases match TRBD1. V trimming: 6 bases; J trimming: 9 bases; junction bases outside the gene matches: 16. CDR1 is MDHEN, CDR2 SYDVKM, per germline. This CDR3 comprises 16 residues.

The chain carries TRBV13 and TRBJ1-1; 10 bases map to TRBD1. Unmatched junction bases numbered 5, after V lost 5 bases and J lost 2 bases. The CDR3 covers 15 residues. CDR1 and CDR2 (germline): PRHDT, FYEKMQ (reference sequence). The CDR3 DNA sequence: TGTGCCAGCAGCAAATGGACAGGGGGAAACACTGAAGCTTTCTTT. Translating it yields CASSKWTGGNTEAFF.

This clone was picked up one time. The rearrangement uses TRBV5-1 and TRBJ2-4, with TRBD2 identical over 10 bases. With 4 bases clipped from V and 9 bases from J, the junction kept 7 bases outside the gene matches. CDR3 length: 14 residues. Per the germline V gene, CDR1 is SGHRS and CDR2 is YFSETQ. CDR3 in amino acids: CASSERGGLSIQYF. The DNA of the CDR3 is TGCGCCAGCAGCGAGCGGGGGGGCCTAAGCATTCAGTACTTC.

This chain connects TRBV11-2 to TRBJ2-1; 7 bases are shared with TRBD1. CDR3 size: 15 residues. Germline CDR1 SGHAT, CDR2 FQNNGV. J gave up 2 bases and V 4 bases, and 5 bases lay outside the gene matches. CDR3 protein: CASSSLGTAYNEQFF. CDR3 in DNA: TGTGCCAGCAGCTCGCTCGGGACAGCCTACAATGAGCAGTTCTTC.

In DNA, the CDR3 is TGCGCCAGCAGCTTGGCCGACAGGGGGGCCGGCTACACCTTC. It encodes CASSLADRGAGYTF. The gene calls are TRBV5-1 and TRBJ1-2, with TRBD1 matching 9 bases. The trim removed 0 bases at V and 8 bases at J, leaving 5 bases unmatched. The CDR3 covers 14 residues. The germline gives CDR1 SGHRS, CDR2 YFSETQ.

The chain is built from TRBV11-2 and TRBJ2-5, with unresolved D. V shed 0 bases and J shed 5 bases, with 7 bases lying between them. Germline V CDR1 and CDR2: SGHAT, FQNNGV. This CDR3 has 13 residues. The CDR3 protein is CASSLDHRETQYF. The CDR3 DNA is TGTGCCAGCAGCTTAGATCACCGGGAGACCCAGTACTTC.

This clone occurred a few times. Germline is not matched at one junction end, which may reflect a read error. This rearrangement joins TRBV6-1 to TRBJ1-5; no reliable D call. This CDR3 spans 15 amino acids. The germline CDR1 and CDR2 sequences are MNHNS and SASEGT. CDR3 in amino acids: CASREDIYSNQPQHF. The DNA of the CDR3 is TGTGCCAGCAGGGAAGACATTTATAGCAATCAGCCCCAGCATTTT.

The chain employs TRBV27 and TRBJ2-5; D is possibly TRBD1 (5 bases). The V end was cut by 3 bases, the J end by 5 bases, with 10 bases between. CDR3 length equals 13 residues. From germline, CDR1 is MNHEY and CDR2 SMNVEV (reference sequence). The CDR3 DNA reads TGTGCCAGCAGTTTTAGGGGATGGGAGACCCAGTACTTC. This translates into CASSFRGWETQYF.

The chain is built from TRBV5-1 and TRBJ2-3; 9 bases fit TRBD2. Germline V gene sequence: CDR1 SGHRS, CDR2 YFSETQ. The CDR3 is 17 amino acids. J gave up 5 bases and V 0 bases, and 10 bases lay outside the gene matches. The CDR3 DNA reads TGCGCCAGCAGCTTGGGTCTTCGCGGGGGGGCCTTAGATACGCAGTATTTT. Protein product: CASSLGLRGGALDTQYF.

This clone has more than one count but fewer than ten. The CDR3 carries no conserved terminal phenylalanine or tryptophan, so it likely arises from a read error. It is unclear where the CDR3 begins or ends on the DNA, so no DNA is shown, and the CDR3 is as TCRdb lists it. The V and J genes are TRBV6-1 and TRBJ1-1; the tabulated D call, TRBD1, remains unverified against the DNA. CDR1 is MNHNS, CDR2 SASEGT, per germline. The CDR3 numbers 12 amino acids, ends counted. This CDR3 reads CAAGKISGISHL.